This T cell receptor beta chain was observed in a study of CD8 T cells in Susac syndrome. Per germline, CDR1 SSHAT and CDR2 FNYEAQ (reference sequence). The CDR3 runs 14 residues. Reverse transcription of roughly 0.5 to 1 ug RNA used random hexamers. TCRdb fed the immunoSEQ multiplex PCR reads into MiXCR, producing one record per CDR3 protein. The table records about 210,000 distinct CDR3 sequences, approximately 93% of them present only once. The controls were healthy donors who were matched for age and sex. As regards this clonotype: At one end, the junction sequence differs from germline, possibly due to a read error.

The sample was CD4+ T cells from PBMCs. This receptor was obtained from a human donor in good health. The J gene is TRBJ2-7, the V gene TRBV7-7, with D possibly matching TRBD1 (6 bases). The CDR3 region is CASSLVQGSHEQYF. The CDR3 DNA is TGTGCTAGCAGCTTAGTTCAGGGGTCCCACGAGCAGTACTTC.